A selection of T cell receptor beta chains follows, all from one sample in a study of T cell responses to AZD1222 COVID-19 vaccine. Profiled with immunoSEQ multiplex PCR; TCRdb holds only in-frame clones, not every one. Altogether 100,000 to 150,000 clones are present, 85% to 90% being singletons, with the ten largest covering around 4.4%. This specimen was peripheral blood, taken 28 days after the second AZD1222 dose. These TCRs come from an adult who received the AZD1222 COVID-19 vaccine. Each CDR3 is given with its conserved first and last residue. D genes are given only for firm matches. Not all rows give a size; the values are once, few, many and, for expanded clones, a class.

TGTGCCAGCAGTCAGTTGGACAGGTTGAATGAAAAACTGTTTTTT,CASSQLDRLNEKLFF,TRBJ1-4,TRBV3-1/TRBV3-2,TRBD1,-
TGTGCCTGGAGTTCACCGACTCCACCCCTCCACTTT,CAWSSPTPPLHF,TRBJ1-6,TRBV30,-,-
TGTGCCTGGAGTGTTGGGTCGGGGAGCAATCAGCCCCAGCATTTT,CAWSVGSGSNQPQHF,TRBJ1-5,TRBV30,-,-
TGTGCCAGTAACCCGGGACTAGGCACCGGGGAGCTGTTTTTT,CASNPGLGTGELFF,TRBJ2-2,TRBV2,TRBD2,-
TGTGCCAGCAGTGAGGTGGCAGGGAGTGGTGGCTACACCTTC,CASSEVAGSGGYTF,TRBJ1-2,TRBV6-1,-,-
TGCGCCAGCAGCACGGGACCCTCACTTAGGAACACCGGGGAGCTGTTTTTT,CASSTGPSLRNTGELFF,TRBJ2-2,TRBV5-1,-,few
TGTGCCAGCACCGGTCAAGCGAACACTGAAGCTTTCTTT,CASTGQANTEAFF,TRBJ1-1,TRBV12-3/TRBV12-4,-,-
TGTGCCAGCTGCCTCGGTCGGACCCCAGAGGGGGAGACCCAGTACTTC,CASCLGRTPEGETQYF,TRBJ2-5,TRBV2,-,-
TGTGCCAGCAGCCTACAGCCGTACACTGAAGCTTTCTTT,CASSLQPYTEAFF,TRBJ1-1,TRBV7-8,-,-
TGCGCCAGCAGTGGACAGGTGACGGGCAATGAGCAGTTCTTC,CASSGQVTGNEQFF,TRBJ2-1,TRBV5-1,TRBD1,-
TGTGCCAGCAGAGAGGGGGCGATGCGGGCTGAAGCTTTCTTT,CASREGAMRAEAFF,TRBJ1-1,TRBV2,TRBD1,many
TGTGCCACCAGTGACCCAACAGGGGGCGGGAATCAGCCCCAGCATTTT,CATSDPTGGGNQPQHF,TRBJ1-5,TRBV24-1,TRBD1,few
TGTGCCAGCAGCTTAGGGTCAGGGGCCTACGAGCAGTACTTC,CASSLGSGAYEQYF,TRBJ2-7,TRBV11-3,-,-
TGTGCCAGCAGTTTGGGGCCATCCTGGGATTACAATGAGCAGTTCTTC,CASSLGPSWDYNEQFF,TRBJ2-1,TRBV27,-,-
TGTGCCAGCAGGGGGGACAGGGCCACCGGGGAGCTGTTTTTT,CASRGDRATGELFF,TRBJ2-2,TRBV7-9,TRBD1,-
TGTGCCAGCAGACCAGGGACAGGAGACACCGGGGAGCTGTTTTTT,CASRPGTGDTGELFF,TRBJ2-2,TRBV25-1,TRBD1,-
TGTGCCATCAGTGCTGACAGGAACACTGAAGCTTTCTTT,CAISADRNTEAFF,TRBJ1-1,TRBV10-3,-,-
TGTGCCAGCAGTGGGGACAGGGGTATGCACACCGGGGAGCTGTTTTTT,CASSGDRGMHTGELFF,TRBJ2-2,TRBV2,TRBD1,-
TGTGCGTCGTGCGTGGGGGGCGGCTATAACTATGGCTACACCTTC,CASCVGGGYNYGYTF,TRBJ1-2,TRBV6-5,-,-
TGTGCCAGCTCACCAGGGGAAGGACTTAACTATGGCTACACCTTC,CASSPGEGLNYGYTF,TRBJ1-2,TRBV18,-,-
TGTGCCAGCAGCCCGGGACTGTCTGGAAACACCATATATTTT,CASSPGLSGNTIYF,TRBJ1-3,TRBV7-2,-,-
TGTGCCAGCAGTTACTCGGGTCTGGGGGGCCCTAGCTCCTACGAGCAGTACTTC,CASSYSGLGGPSSYEQYF,TRBJ2-7,TRBV6-2/TRBV6-3,-,-
TGTGCCAGCAGCCCGGAACAGACAGCAGTTAACTATGGCTACACCTTC,CASSPEQTAVNYGYTF,TRBJ1-2,TRBV7-9,-,-
TGTGCCAGCAGCTTGGTTGCCTTTCAAGAGACCCAGTACTTC,CASSLVAFQETQYF,TRBJ2-5,TRBV5-4,-,-
TGCGCTACCCCCTGGGGCCCCATATATTTT,CATPWGPIYF,TRBJ1-3,TRBV10-1,-,-
TGTGCCAGCAGCCACTCGGACAGAAGGGGATACTTC,CASSHSDRRGYF,TRBJ2-5,TRBV3-1/TRBV3-2,-,-
TGTGCCAGCAGCCCCTATTTCTCAGATACGCAGTATTTT,CASSPYFSDTQYF,TRBJ2-3,TRBV6-5,-,-
TGTGCCAGCGCCAGCCCACAGGGGGCCGGTGAGACCCAGTACTTC,CASASPQGAGETQYF,TRBJ2-5,TRBV28,TRBD1,-
TGTGCCAGCACCCTGACAGGGCAAAATTCACCCCTCCACTTT,CASTLTGQNSPLHF,TRBJ1-6,TRBV6-5,TRBD1,-
TGTGCCTGGAGAAGACAGGAGGACACTGAAGCTTTCTTT,CAWRRQEDTEAFF,TRBJ1-1,TRBV30,-,-
TGTGCCAGCCGCCAAGGGGACAGGGGTGCCTACGAGCAGTACTTC,CASRQGDRGAYEQYF,TRBJ2-7,TRBV6-5,TRBD1,-
TGTGCCAGCGACGGGACTAGCGGGGGGGCCGGGGAGCTGTTTTTT,CASDGTSGGAGELFF,TRBJ2-2,TRBV2,TRBD2,-
TGTGCCAGCAGCGCCCCATACGAGCAGTACTTC,CASSAPYEQYF,TRBJ2-7,TRBV9,-,-
TGTGCCAGCACCCTAAAGGGACAGGGGCCCCACGAGCAGTACTTC,CASTLKGQGPHEQYF,TRBJ2-7,TRBV28,TRBD1,-
TGTGCCAGCAGCCAAGTTTCCAGGGACTCCAAAAACATTCAGTACTTC,CASSQVSRDSKNIQYF,TRBJ2-4,TRBV4-2,-,-
TGTGCCAGCAGCCCGCAGACAGGGCAAACTGAAGCTTTCTTT,CASSPQTGQTEAFF,TRBJ1-1,TRBV9,TRBD1,-
TGTGCCAGCAGCTTACGACAGGGGTTCTACAATGAGCAGTTCTTC,CASSLRQGFYNEQFF,TRBJ2-1,TRBV5-4,TRBD1,-
TGTGCCAGCAGCGGGCAGTCGGGGGCAGAGACCCAGTACTTC,CASSGQSGAETQYF,TRBJ2-5,TRBV5-6,-,-
TGTGCCAGTAAGGGAACAGGGTCGATGAACACCGGGGAGCTGTTTTTT,CASKGTGSMNTGELFF,TRBJ2-2,TRBV19,-,-
TGTGCCAGCAGCTTAGGCGGGACATCCTACGAGCAGTACTTC,CASSLGGTSYEQYF,TRBJ2-7,TRBV11-3,-,-
TGTGCCAGCTCACAAACGGAAACTAACTATGGCTACACCTTC,CASSQTETNYGYTF,TRBJ1-2,TRBV18,-,once
TGTGCCACCAGCAGAGCCTCGGCGGGGAGCTCCTACAATGAGCAGTTCTTC,CATSRASAGSSYNEQFF,TRBJ2-1,TRBV15,-,-